This entry lists 3 T cell receptor beta chains sequenced from one sample in a study of identical twins. MiXCR, run by TCRdb on the 5' RACE reads, gives a single entry per CDR3 protein. The table includes about 100,000 distinct CDR3 sequences, under 7% detected once. Sequenced: memory T cells sorted from blood. Receptors originate from a woman aged 45-65 years in good health.

This clonotype was counted between two and nine times. This chain joins TRBV12-5 and TRBJ2-2; D perhaps matches TRBD2 (5 bases). Between the trimmed V and J ends, which lost 3 bases and 5 bases, there was a span of 10 bases. The germline V gene has CDR1 LGHNT and CDR2 FRNRAP. CDR3 length equals 14 residues. Written as DNA, the CDR3 is TGTGCTAGTGGTTTTTATCCGGGAACCGGGGAGCTGTTTTTT. Amino acids: CASGFYPGTGELFF.

The sample holds many counts of this clonotype. The chain recombines TRBV19 with TRBJ2-5; no firm D call. In germline, CDR1 is LNHDA, CDR2 SQIVND (reference sequence). The V end was cut by 3 bases, the J end by 4 bases, with 12 bases between. This CDR3 has 14 amino acids. CDR3: CASSIGSQTETQYF. For the CDR3, the DNA is TGTGCCAGTAGTATTGGGTCCCAAACAGAGACCCAGTACTTC.

This clonotype was picked up many times. The chain couples TRBV24-1 to TRBJ2-1, with 10 bases lining up with TRBD2. J was trimmed by 0 bases and V by 4 bases; bases with no gene match: 8. Germline V CDR1 and CDR2: KGHDR, SFDVKD. The CDR3 spans 18 residues. CDR3 DNA sequence: TGTGCCACCAGTGACCCGGTCGCTAGCGGGAGCTCCTACAATGAGCAGTTCTTC. Its protein product is CATSDPVASGSSYNEQFF.